This TCR beta chain was found in a study of immune evolution from preneoplasia to lung adenocarcinoma. V was trimmed by 2 bases and J by 5 bases, leaving 16 bases between them. Germline V gene data show CDR1 as KGHSH and CDR2 as LQKENI. CDR3 size: 15 residues. As concerns this clone: The antigen is undetermined.

Using immunoSEQ multiplex PCR, the repertoire was profiled, and TCRdb retains in-frame clones only, with some absent. The sample has fewer than 12,000 clones; 65% to 90% are singletons. Broader study findings: Normal lung had highest clonality; later lesions appeared denser, more diverse. Top clone frequencies peaked in normal lung, apparently declining through invasive adenocarcinoma.

The genes are TRBV18 and TRBJ2-7; a possible D gene is TRBD1 (5 bases). This clonotype was obtained from a person aged 65 to 79 with lung adenocarcinoma. Sequenced: FFPE minimally invasive lung adenocarcinoma tissue. Written as DNA, the CDR3 is TGTGCCAGCTCACCAAGAACAGGTAGACTCCACGAGCAGTACTTC. Translation: CASSPRTGRLHEQYF.